These 5 T cell receptor beta chains were sequenced from one sample in a study of cytomegalovirus exposure and HLA in healthy donors. Here immunoSEQ multiplex PCR was the method, and the copy in TCRdb shows in-frame clones only, minus some. This sample carries tens of thousands of clones, over 90% of them seen once, and the ten largest clones take about 7%. Sequencing was done on a sample of PBMCs. The source is a woman aged 18 to 35 in good health and CMV-seropositive.

This sequence joins TRBV12-5 and TRBJ1-1; the D gene is possibly TRBD1 (6 bases). CDR1 is LGHNT, CDR2 FRNRAP, per germline. The V end was cut by 4 bases, the J end by 1 base, with 10 bases between. The CDR3 totals 14 residues. The CDR3 spells CASGSGTPNTEAFF. CDR3 coding DNA: TGTGCTAGTGGTTCCGGGACACCGAACACTGAAGCTTTCTTT.

This chain uses TRBV18 with TRBJ2-7; a weak D match, TRBD1 (5 bases). This CDR3 contains 15 residues. Trimming took off 2 bases at V and 0 bases at J, with 11 bases between the two ends. Germline CDR1 reads KGHSH; CDR2 reads LQKENI. The CDR3 reads CASSPWGMSSYEQYF. The CDR3 DNA reads TGTGCCAGCTCACCATGGGGCATGAGCTCCTACGAGCAGTACTTC.

A single count supports this clone. CDR3 region: CASSQDPGTGEAFF. The CDR3 region has the DNA TGTGCCAGCAGCCAAGACCCCGGGACAGGTGAAGCTTTCTTT. The chain employs TRBV4-2 and TRBJ1-1; TRBD1 matches 8 bases. CDR3 length equals 14 residues. V was pared by 0 bases and J by 7 bases, with 4 bases of the junction left unmatched. Looked up from germline, CDR1 is LGHNA and CDR2 is YNFKEQ.

A single count supports this clone. The chain couples TRBV4-1 to TRBJ1-2; a weak D match, TRBD1 (6 bases). CDR1 MGHRA and CDR2 YSYEKL come from the germline V gene. CDR3 size: 16 residues. The germline V and J ends were trimmed by 0 bases and 4 bases, with 15 bases remaining between them. Here the CDR3 DNA reads TGCGCCAGCAGCCAAGATGCCCCGACAGGCTCCTATGGCTACACCTTC. Translated: CASSQDAPTGSYGYTF.

This clone was picked up a small number of times. The genes are TRBV28 and TRBJ2-1; D not certain. Germline V CDR1 and CDR2: MDHEN, SYDVKM. The CDR3 extends over 12 amino acids. Between the trimmed V and J ends, which lost 7 bases and 6 bases, there was a span of 10 bases. The CDR3 DNA follows: TGTGCCAGCACTAGTAGGAGCAATGAGCAGTTCTTC. Amino acid sequence: CASTSRSNEQFF.